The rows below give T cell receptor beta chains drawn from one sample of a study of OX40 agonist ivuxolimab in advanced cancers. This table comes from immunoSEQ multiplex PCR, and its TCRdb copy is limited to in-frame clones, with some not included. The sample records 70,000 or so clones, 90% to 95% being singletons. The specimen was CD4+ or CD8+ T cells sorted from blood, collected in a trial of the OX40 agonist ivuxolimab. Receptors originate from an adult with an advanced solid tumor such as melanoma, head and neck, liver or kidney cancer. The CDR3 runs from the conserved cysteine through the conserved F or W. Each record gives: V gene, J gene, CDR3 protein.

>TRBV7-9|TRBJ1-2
CASSLGQGLFDGYTF
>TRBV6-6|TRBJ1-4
CASSYSSTNEKLFF
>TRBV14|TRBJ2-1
CASSARRGGADEQFF
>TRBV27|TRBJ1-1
CASSFSGTPTGRTEAFF
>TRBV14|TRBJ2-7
CASSRWQVLGTAEQYF
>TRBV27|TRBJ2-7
CASSWTGGSYEQYF
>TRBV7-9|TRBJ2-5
CASSLGAQGTQYF
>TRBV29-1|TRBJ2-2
CSVGTSVGGELFF
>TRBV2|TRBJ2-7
CASSVVGGSLNEQYF
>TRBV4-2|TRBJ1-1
CAVQGASNTEAFF
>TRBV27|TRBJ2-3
CASSLYGTDTQYF
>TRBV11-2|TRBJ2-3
CASSLGTAGGDDTQYF
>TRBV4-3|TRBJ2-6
CASSQWARQGALEVGANVLTF
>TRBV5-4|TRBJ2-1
CASSSLAGGYNEQFF
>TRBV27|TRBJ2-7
CASSLPDTVDRRYEQYF